This TCR beta chain is drawn from a study of blood T cells in healthy people across ages (dated by TCRdb to the mid-2010s). For context, the study as a whole: In model experiments, template switching captured roughly one uniquely barcoded TCR beta cDNA molecule for every two T cells. Age-related changes in TCR beta repertoire diversity were measured in the study by deep sequencing normalized with unique cDNA molecular identifiers. Donors were grouped into four age groups: young (average 16 years), middle-aged (under 40), aged (roughly 62) and long-lived (approximately 82). To avoid experimental bias, donors of different ages were distributed randomly across sequencing lanes. The study analyzed two additional independent replicas of 1 million unique cDNA reads from the same blood draw for two donors, one aged 18 to 29 and one aged 80 or older.

Receptor amplification or capture employed 5' RACE. Sequencing took place on an Illumina HiSeq 2500. A second roughly 7 to 12 cycle PCR used a sample-barcoded 5' primer and a J-beta primer mix. Each TCR beta cDNA molecule received a unique molecular identifier from a template-switch 5' adaptor carrying 12 random nucleotides. Each sample yielded at least 2.5 million CDR3-containing paired-end reads. The Mint cDNA synthesis kit, primed by a TRBC-specific oligonucleotide, was used to synthesize first-strand cDNA from all RNA. After uracil-DNA glycosylase treatment, a first 18-cycle PCR used universal primers M1SS and BC2_uni_R on all cDNA. Turning to the authors' computational methods: For normalization, 1 million high-quality reads, each with a distinct molecular identifier, were randomly selected from each sample. Instead of being binned into consensus sequences, reads with shared molecular identifiers were discarded. MiTCR, run with a Q25 quality threshold and the strictest error-elimination algorithm, handled CDR3 identification, clonotype clustering and error correction. A nonparametric unseen species model with Euler transformation was used to estimate lower-bound total TCR beta diversity. The raw public data were reprocessed by TCRdb itself: fastp quality trimming at Q25, MiXCR clonotype calling, in-frame beta chains only. Entries that share a CDR3 protein sequence are merged under the most common genes and DNA. The V and J calls follow TCRdb's processing rather than the paper's. For this sample there are 660,000 or so distinct CDR3 sequences; roughly 50% appear just once. The ten largest clones take up approximately 40% of the sample.

This clonotype was detected many times. What antigen it recognizes has not been identified. The record has no base qualities; no much larger clone is one base away. Systemically healthy Caucasian individuals from Russia, over 30 in total and aged about 6 to 100 years, were included as donors. Each donor gave 9.5 to 10 milliliters of peripheral blood, drawn into EDTA-treated Vacutainer tubes. Ficoll-Paque density-gradient centrifugation was used to isolate PBMCs, with at least 6.5 million per sample. Total RNA was extracted from PBMCs with Trizol reagent, with at least 6 micrograms obtained per sample. The percentages of naive CD45RAhigh/CD27high T cells were determined by flow cytometry on a PBMC aliquot from every donor. From the germline V gene, CDR1 is ENHRY and CDR2 is SYGVKD. The CDR3 holds 16 amino acids from the cysteine to the phenylalanine. Only CDR3 DNA remains: 48 bases, in frame from the first base. For this chain, trimming is 1 base at the V end and 5 bases at the J end, and the number of junction bases without a gene match is 8.

General study outcomes and caveats: Donor CMV infection status was unknown, potentially confounding age-related changes in expanded clonotypes. Compared with the aged group, more naive CD4+ T cells, fewer expanded clones and increased TCR diversity were shown by the long-lived group, suggesting age selection. Estimates of total diversity based on one million sequenced T cells were regarded as lower bounds and as underestimates. Observed TCR beta diversity per million T cells fell roughly linearly with age, and a significant reduction was already apparent by age around 36. Observed TCR beta diversity correlated strongly with the percentage of naive T cells measured by flow cytometry. Bulk unsorted PBMC profiling prevented conclusive comparison of naive and antigen-experienced compartments.

The rearranged chain carries TRBV10-3 and TRBJ2-5; the central 9 bases match TRBD2. This TCR was recovered from a man between 60 and 70 years old in good health. Sequences were obtained from blood. CDR3 reads: CAISEWGSGGRETQYF. The bases read TGTGCCATCAGTGAGTGGGGTAGCGGGGGCCGTGAGACCCAGTACTTC.